A selection of T cell receptor beta chains follows, all from one sample in a study of T cell changes during pregnancy in multiple sclerosis. TCRdb's table, derived via immunoSEQ multiplex PCR, lists solely in-frame clones and lacks some. This table has about 130,000 clones, approximately 96% appearing once. Sequenced material: peripheral blood, taken after pregnancy. The receptors come from a female donor with multiple sclerosis, enrolled in a pregnancy study. Both conserved end residues are part of each CDR3. The D gene is left open where the match is weak. Only part of the rows carry a size: once, few, many, or a class if the clone is expanded.

j_call cdr3_length clone_size d_call v_call cdr3_aa cdr3_nt
TRBJ2-3 17 . TRBD2 TRBV5-1 CASSLPSGRAFTDTQYF TGCGCCAGCAGCTTGCCTAGCGGGAGGGCCTTCACAGATACGCAGTATTTT
TRBJ2-3 13 . TRBD1 TRBV29-1 CSVSATGVDTQYF TGCAGCGTTTCCGCGACAGGGGTGGATACGCAGTATTTT
TRBJ1-2 16 once TRBD1 TRBV18 CASSPLATGLNYGYTF TGTGCCAGCTCACCACTGGCGACAGGGTTGAACTATGGCTACACCTTC
TRBJ2-5 14 . . TRBV5-1 CASTGSAASETQYF TGCGCCAGCACCGGGAGCGCCGCGTCGGAGACCCAGTACTTC
TRBJ2-4 18 . TRBD1 TRBV7-9 CASSQTARTGNAKNIQYF TGTGCCAGCAGCCAAACAGCCAGGACAGGGAACGCCAAAAACATTCAGTACTTC
TRBJ1-2 14 . . TRBV7-9 CASSLDTRGSGYTF TGTGCCAGCAGCTTAGATACCAGGGGTAGTGGCTACACCTTC
TRBJ2-7 14 . . TRBV5-5 CASSFARAGNEQYF TGTGCCAGCAGCTTCGCTCGGGCCGGGAACGAGCAGTACTTC
TRBJ1-2 13 . . TRBV7-8 CASSYDSPSGYTF TGTGCCAGCAGCTATGACAGCCCCAGCGGCTACACCTTC
TRBJ2-7 12 . . TRBV29-1 CSVENNSYEQYF TGCAGCGTTGAAAACAACTCCTACGAGCAGTACTTC
TRBJ2-1 15 . TRBD1 TRBV5-6 CASSLPGGLRNEQFF TGTGCCAGCAGCTTGCCAGGGGGCTTACGAAATGAGCAGTTCTTC
TRBJ2-5 16 . TRBD2 TRBV19 CASSMLAGELQETQYF TGTGCCAGTAGTATGTTAGCGGGAGAGCTTCAAGAGACCCAGTACTTC
TRBJ2-7 16 . TRBD2 TRBV6-1 CASSVSRTSGRPEQYF TGTGCCAGCAGTGTCTCCAGGACTAGCGGGAGGCCCGAGCAGTACTTC